One sample yielded the 5 T cell receptor beta chains listed below, sequenced in a study of human T cells and chemical hapten exposure. This sample's time point: patch test 1, 2 weeks after DPC sensitization. Noted treatment: therapeutic diphenylcyclopropenone sensitization with weekly scalp DPC. TCRdb reprocessed the RACE reads via MiXCR and lists one record per CDR3 protein. In the table there are around 99,000 distinct CDR3 sequences, approximately 13% of which are singletons. The source material was whole blood, sampled in connection with sensitization to the hapten diphenylcyclopropenone (DPC). All receptors derive from a woman in her thirties or forties with alopecia areata. Some clones in this sample may be carry-over from other donors' samples.

Ten or more counts support this clonotype. This chain connects TRBV18 to TRBJ1-5; 8 positions match TRBD1. The germline V gene encodes CDR1 KGHSH and CDR2 LQKENI. After removal of 4 bases from V and 4 bases from J, the junction contained 3 bases not matched to a gene. The CDR3 spans 14 residues. The CDR3 spells CASSRDRQNQPQHF. CDR3 nucleotides: TGTGCCAGCTCACGGGACAGGCAAAATCAGCCCCAGCATTTT.

This clonotype turned up a few times. The genes are TRBV29-1 and TRBJ1-3; D is possibly TRBD1 (6 bases). The CDR3 totals 15 residues. CDR1 is SQVTM, CDR2 ANQGSEA, per germline. V gave up 5 bases and J gave up 1 base, with 15 bases separating them. The CDR3 protein is CSVLGTKASGNTIYF. CDR3 DNA sequence: TGCAGCGTTCTAGGGACAAAAGCTTCTGGAAACACCATATATTTT.

The table lists this clonotype with a few counts. CDR3 residues: CSAANLALKNIQYF. The DNA for the CDR3 is TGCAGTGCTGCAAATTTGGCCCTCAAAAACATTCAGTACTTC. The chain joins TRBV20-1 to TRBJ2-4; no clear D. The CDR3 extends over 14 amino acids. The V gene's germline CDR1 is DFQATT and CDR2 SNEGSKA (reference sequence). Trimming removed 5 bases at V and 3 bases at J, with 14 bases between.

The chain carries TRBV20-1 and TRBJ2-3; either TRBD1 or TRBD2 may fit D (5 bases each). CDR1 is DFQATT, CDR2 SNEGSKA, per germline (reference sequence). The V end was cut by 1 base, the J end by 3 bases, with 14 bases between. This CDR3 comprises 15 residues. CDR3 DNA: TGCAGTGCTAGAGTTGGGACCAGCCCTACAGATACGCAGTATTTT. Translation gives CSARVGTSPTDTQYF.

The sample holds many counts of this clonotype. V gene TRBV20-1 combines with J gene TRBJ1-5, with TRBD1 matching over 8 bases. The CDR3 contains 14 residues. V lost 5 bases and J lost 0; bases outside the gene matches: 3. Germline assignment: CDR1 DFQATT and CDR2 SNEGSKA (reference sequence). CDR3 nucleotide sequence: TGCAGTGCTGCCGGACAGGGTAGCAATCAGCCCCAGCATTTT. This sequence encodes CSAAGQGSNQPQHF.